These T cell receptor beta chains were read from a single sample in a study of PD-L1 blockade in urothelial cancer. Sequenced by immunoSEQ multiplex PCR; TCRdb stores in-frame clones only, minus some. Here the sample spans fewer than 80,000 clones, approximately 81% being singletons. Sequencing was performed on PBMCs, taken around atezolizumab (anti-PD-L1) treatment. These receptors were obtained from a man aged 65 to 85 with urothelial cancer. CDR3s include the opening cysteine and the closing phenylalanine or tryptophan. A D gene is named only where the DNA matches it firmly. Clone size is shown for a subset of rows, as once, few, many or a class of expanded clone.

size: -; J: TRBJ2-7; D: -; V: TRBV11-3; CDR3: CASSDGAVPYEQYF; DNA: TGTGCCAGCAGCGATGGGGCCGTCCCCTACGAGCAGTACTTC
size: -; J: TRBJ2-3; D: TRBD2; V: TRBV11-2; CDR3: CASSPWTSGTDTQYF; DNA: TGTGCCAGCAGCCCATGGACTAGCGGCACAGATACGCAGTATTTT
size: -; J: TRBJ2-2; D: TRBD2; V: TRBV7-3; CDR3: CASSLGLAGGTGELFF; DNA: TGTGCCAGCAGCCTTGGACTAGCGGGAGGCACCGGGGAGCTGTTTTTT
size: -; J: TRBJ2-3; D: -; V: TRBV7-9; CDR3: CASVRGFSTDTQYF; DNA: TGTGCCAGCGTAAGAGGATTTAGCACAGATACGCAGTATTTT
size: -; J: TRBJ2-3; D: TRBD2; V: TRBV19; CDR3: CASSIGSGSADTQYF; DNA: TGTGCCAGTAGTATAGGTAGCGGGAGCGCAGATACGCAGTATTTT
size: -; J: TRBJ2-3; D: TRBD2; V: TRBV4-2; CDR3: CASSQLTSGGTDTQYF; DNA: TGTGCCAGCAGCCAACTCACTAGCGGGGGGACAGATACGCAGTATTTT
size: -; J: TRBJ2-5; D: TRBD2; V: TRBV10-3; CDR3: CAISESSGRAETQYF; DNA: TGTGCCATCAGTGAGTCCAGCGGGAGGGCAGAGACCCAGTACTTC
size: -; J: TRBJ2-3; D: -; V: TRBV14; CDR3: CASSPFQRPTDTQYF; DNA: TGTGCCAGCAGCCCGTTTCAGCGGCCCACAGATACGCAGTATTTT
size: -; J: TRBJ1-2; D: TRBD1; V: TRBV30; CDR3: CAWSVQGQGARYGYTF; DNA: TGTGCCTGGAGTGTACAGGGACAGGGGGCTCGGTATGGCTACACCTTC
size: -; J: TRBJ1-1; D: -; V: TRBV7-8; CDR3: CASSLAGGGNTEAFF; DNA: TGTGCCAGCAGCTTAGCGGGAGGGGGTAACACTGAAGCTTTCTTT
size: -; J: TRBJ1-1; D: -; V: TRBV20-1; CDR3: CSAKQAEAFF; DNA: TGCAGTGCGAAACAGGCAGAAGCTTTCTTT
size: few; J: TRBJ1-1; D: -; V: TRBV2; CDR3: CASSEVAGVMAFF; DNA: TGTGCCAGCAGTGAAGTGGCAGGGGTTATGGCTTTCTTT